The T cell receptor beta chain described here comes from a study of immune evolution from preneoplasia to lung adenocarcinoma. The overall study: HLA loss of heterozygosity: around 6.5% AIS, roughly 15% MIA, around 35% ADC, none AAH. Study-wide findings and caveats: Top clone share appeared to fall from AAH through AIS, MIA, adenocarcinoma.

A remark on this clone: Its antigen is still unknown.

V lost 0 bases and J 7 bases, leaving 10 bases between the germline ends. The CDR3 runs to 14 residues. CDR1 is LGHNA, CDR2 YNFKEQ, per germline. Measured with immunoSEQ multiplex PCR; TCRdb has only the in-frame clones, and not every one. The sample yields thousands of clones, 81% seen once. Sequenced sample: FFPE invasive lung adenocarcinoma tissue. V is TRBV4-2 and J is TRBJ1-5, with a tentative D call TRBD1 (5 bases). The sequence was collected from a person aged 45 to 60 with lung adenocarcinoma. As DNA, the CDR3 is TGTGCCAGCAGCCAAGATAAGGGGCACCAGCCCCAGCATTTT. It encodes CASSQDKGHQPQHF.